The T cell receptor (beta chain) under discussion was sequenced for a study of preoperative IRX-2 immunotherapy in early breast cancer. Treatment given: preoperative locoregional IRX-2 cytokine immunotherapy. Samples came from a phase Ib trial of preoperative locoregional IRX-2 cytokine immunotherapy. The germline V and J ends were trimmed by 4 bases and 3 bases, with 13 bases remaining between them. The CDR3 covers 15 residues. Germline V gene data show CDR1 as MGHRA and CDR2 as YSYEKL. Generated by immunoSEQ multiplex PCR, the TCRdb table keeps only in-frame clones and is missing some. The table lists about 23,000 clones, approximately 96% of them singletons, with 15% to 20% in the top ten.

The chain links TRBV4-1 to TRBJ1-5; D remains unclear. This TCR was recovered from a human donor with breast cancer. The material was tumor tissue, obtained after IRX-2 immunotherapy. CDR3 sequence: CASSPGRQPNQPQHF. CDR3 bases: TGCGCCAGCAGCCCGGGTCGTCAGCCCAATCAGCCCCAGCATTTT.